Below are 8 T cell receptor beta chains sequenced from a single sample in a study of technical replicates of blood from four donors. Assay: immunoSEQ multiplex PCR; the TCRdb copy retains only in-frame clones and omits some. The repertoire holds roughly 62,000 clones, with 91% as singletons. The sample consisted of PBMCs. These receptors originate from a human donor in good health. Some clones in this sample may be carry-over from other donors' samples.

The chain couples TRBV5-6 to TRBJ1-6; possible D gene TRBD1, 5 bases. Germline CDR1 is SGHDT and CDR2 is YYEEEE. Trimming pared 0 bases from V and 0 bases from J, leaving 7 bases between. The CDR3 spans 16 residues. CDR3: CASSLDRSSYNSPLHF. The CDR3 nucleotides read TGTGCCAGCAGCTTGGACAGGAGCTCCTATAATTCACCCCTCCACTTT.

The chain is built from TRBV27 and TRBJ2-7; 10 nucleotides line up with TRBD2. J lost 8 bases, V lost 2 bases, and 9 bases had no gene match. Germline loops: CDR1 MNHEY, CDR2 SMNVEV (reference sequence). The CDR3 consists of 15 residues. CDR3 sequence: CASSLEFQRGGKQYF. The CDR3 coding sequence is TGTGCCAGCAGTTTAGAGTTCCAGCGGGGGGGGAAGCAGTACTTC.

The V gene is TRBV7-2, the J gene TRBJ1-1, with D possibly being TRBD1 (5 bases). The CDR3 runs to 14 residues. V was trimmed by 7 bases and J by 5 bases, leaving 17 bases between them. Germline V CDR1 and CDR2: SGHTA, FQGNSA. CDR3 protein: CASTPVGGVTEAFF. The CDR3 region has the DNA TGTGCCAGCACCCCCGTCGGAGGGGTGACTGAAGCTTTCTTT.

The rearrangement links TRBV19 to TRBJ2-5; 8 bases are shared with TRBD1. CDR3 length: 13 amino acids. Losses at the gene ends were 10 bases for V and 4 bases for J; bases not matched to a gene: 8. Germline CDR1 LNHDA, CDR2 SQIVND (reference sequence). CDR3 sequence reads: CATRQGARETQYF. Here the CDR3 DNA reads TGTGCCACCCGCCAGGGGGCCAGAGAGACCCAGTACTTC.

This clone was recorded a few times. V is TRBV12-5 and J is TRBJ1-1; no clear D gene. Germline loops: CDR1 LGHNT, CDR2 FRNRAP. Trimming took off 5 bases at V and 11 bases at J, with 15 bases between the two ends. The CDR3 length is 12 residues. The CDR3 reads CASGKEASWAFF. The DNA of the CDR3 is TGTGCTAGTGGTAAAGAGGCTTCATGGGCTTTCTTT. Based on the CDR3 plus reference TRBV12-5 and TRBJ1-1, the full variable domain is DARVTQTPRHKVTEMGQEVTMRCQPILGHNTVFWYRQTMMQGLELLAYFRNRAPLDDSGMPKDRFSAEMPDATLATLKIQPSEPRDSAVYFCASGKEASWAFFGQGTRLTVV.

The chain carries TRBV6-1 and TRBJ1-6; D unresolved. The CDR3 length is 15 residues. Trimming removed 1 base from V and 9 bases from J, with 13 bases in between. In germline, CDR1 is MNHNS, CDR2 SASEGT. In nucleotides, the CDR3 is TGTGCCAGCAGTGAAGTAGCGGGAAGGATTTCACCCCTCCACTTT. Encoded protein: CASSEVAGRISPLHF.

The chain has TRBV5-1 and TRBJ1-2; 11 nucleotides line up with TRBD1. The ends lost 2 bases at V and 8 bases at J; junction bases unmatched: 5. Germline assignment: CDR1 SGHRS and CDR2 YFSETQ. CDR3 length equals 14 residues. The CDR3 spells CASSLADRGLGYTF. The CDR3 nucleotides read TGCGCCAGCAGCTTAGCGGACAGGGGGCTAGGCTACACCTTC. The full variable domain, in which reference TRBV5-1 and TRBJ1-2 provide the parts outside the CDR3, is KAGVTQTPRYLIKTRGQQVTLSCSPISGHRSVSWYQQTPGQGLQFLFEYFSETQRNKGNFPGRFSGRQFSNSRSEMNVSTLELGDSALYLCASSLADRGLGYTFGSGTRLTVV.

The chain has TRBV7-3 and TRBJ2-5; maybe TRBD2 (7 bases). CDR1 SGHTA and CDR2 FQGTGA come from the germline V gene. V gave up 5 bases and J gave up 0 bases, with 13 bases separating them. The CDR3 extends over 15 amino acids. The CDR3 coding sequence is TGTGCCAGCAGCCCAAGGGGGGGCCACCAAGAGACCCAGTACTTC. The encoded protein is CASSPRGGHQETQYF.